This TCR beta chain was sequenced for a study of CD8+CD57+ T cells in acquired aplastic anemia. Background on the study: The average for DNA from sorted CD4+ and CD8+ cells was 3.2 ug.

This clonotype appeared a few times. CDR3 length: 15 amino acids. Trimming took 0 bases from V and 0 from J, leaving 6 bases between them. Germline loops: CDR1 LGHNA, CDR2 YNFKEQ. Profiling of TCR beta VDJ combinations and CDR3 sequences used genomic DNA as template. TCRdb reprocessed the reads via MiXCR and lists one record per CDR3 protein. This table has about 180,000 distinct CDR3 sequences, 47% appearing once. Flow cytometry had shown expanded CD8+CD57+ cells in the patients chosen for sequencing. V gene TRBV4-2 combines with J gene TRBJ1-3; D is unresolved. Source material: sorted CD4+, CD8+, or CD8+CD57+ T cells (not recorded which) from PBMCs. The TCR sequence derives from a human donor with aplastic anemia. The CDR3 coding sequence is TGTGCCAGCAGCCAAGATCGACACTCTGGAAACACCATATATTTT. Its translation: CASSQDRHSGNTIYF.